The present TCR beta chain was sequenced within a study of identical twins. Study-wide points: Out-of-frame sharing of TCR alpha in monozygotic twins was underestimated by models. Its conclusions, products of cross-sectional statistical analysis, did not come from following the same donors. Abundant beta clonotypes from cord blood bore fewer insertions; memory repertoires lacked this pattern.

This clonotype was observed at least ten times. The target antigen is unknown. Germline values: CDR1 SGHTA, CDR2 FQGTGA. The CDR3 sequence is 16 residues long. V was shortened by 0 bases and J by 9 bases, with 18 bases between the two germline ends. Template switching created a universal primer site, and the cDNA included unique molecular identifiers. TCRdb analysed the 5' RACE reads with MiXCR anew, one entry per CDR3 protein. The sample shows about 340,000 distinct CDR3 sequences, around 9.7% of them seen only once. The sequenced sample consisted of naive T cells sorted from blood. The chain uses TRBV7-3 and TRBJ2-1; possibly TRBD2 for D (6 bases). This clonotype was obtained from a woman in her fifties or sixties in good health. The CDR3 DNA reads as TGTGCCAGCAGCTTAACTCGGACTACCTCGGTGGGTGAGCAGTTCTTC. Encoded protein: CASSLTRTTSVGEQFF.